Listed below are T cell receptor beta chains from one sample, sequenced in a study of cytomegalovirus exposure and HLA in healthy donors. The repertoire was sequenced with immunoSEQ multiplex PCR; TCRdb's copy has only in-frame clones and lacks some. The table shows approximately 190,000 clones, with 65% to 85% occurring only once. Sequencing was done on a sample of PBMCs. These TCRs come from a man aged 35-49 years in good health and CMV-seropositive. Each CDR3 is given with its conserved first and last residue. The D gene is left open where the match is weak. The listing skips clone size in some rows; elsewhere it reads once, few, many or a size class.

TGTGCCAGCAGTACGGGAGGCGGAAAGGCCAAAAACATTCAGTACTTC,CASSTGGGKAKNIQYF,few,TRBD2,TRBJ2-4,TRBV5-8
TGCGCCAGCAGCCTAAGGACAGGTCACAATGAGCAGTTCTTC,CASSLRTGHNEQFF,NA,TRBD1,TRBJ2-1,TRBV5-1
TGTGCCAGCAGACCTACTAGCGCCTCCTACGAGCAGTACTTC,CASRPTSASYEQYF,NA,TRBD2,TRBJ2-7,TRBV2
TGTGCCTGGAGTGTCTCGGACAGCATGAACACTGAAGCTTTCTTT,CAWSVSDSMNTEAFF,NA,NA,TRBJ1-1,TRBV30
TGTGCCAGCAGCCGGGACAGGGGTCCCTACGAGCAGTACTTC,CASSRDRGPYEQYF,once,TRBD1,TRBJ2-7,TRBV7-3
TGTGCCAGTAGTTATAGCGGGAGAACGGGCGGGGAGCTGCTTTTT,CASSYSGRTGGELLF,NA,TRBD2,TRBJ2-2,TRBV19
TGTGCCAGCATGGGAAGGACGGGAGGGCCGTTAAATACGCAGTATTTT,CASMGRTGGPLNTQYF,NA,TRBD2,TRBJ2-3,TRBV27
TGTGCCAGCAGCTCCGGGACAGGGTCCCTTCCCCAGCATTTT,CASSSGTGSLPQHF,NA,TRBD1,TRBJ1-5,TRBV5-6
TGTGCCAGCTCCCTCGGGTCAGCCTACGAGCAGTACTTC,CASSLGSAYEQYF,once,NA,TRBJ2-7,TRBV6-5
TGTGCCAGTAGTAACGGGGATGAAAAACTGTTTTTT,CASSNGDEKLFF,NA,NA,TRBJ1-4,TRBV19
TGTGCCAGCAGCTTGTATGGGACAATCCCGACACCCCTCCACTTT,CASSLYGTIPTPLHF,NA,NA,TRBJ1-6,TRBV5-4
TGTGCCAGCAGCTCGAGGGACACCTCTGGAAACACCATATATTTT,CASSSRDTSGNTIYF,NA,NA,TRBJ1-3,TRBV5-6
TGTGCCATATCACGCGGGGGTAGGGGCACTGAAGCTTTCTTT,CAISRGGRGTEAFF,NA,NA,TRBJ1-1,TRBV11-1
TGTGCCAGCAGTCCTCACAGGGGGCGCGACTATGGCTACACCTTC,CASSPHRGRDYGYTF,few,TRBD1,TRBJ1-2,TRBV6-4
TGTGCCAGCAGCCTCGGACTAGCCTTACATGGTGAGCAGTTCTTC,CASSLGLALHGEQFF,NA,TRBD2,TRBJ2-1,TRBV7-2
TGTGCCAGCAGCGTAGCAGGAGGTCCCTACTACGAGCAGTACTTC,CASSVAGGPYYEQYF,NA,NA,TRBJ2-7,TRBV9
TGTGCCAGCAGCCCGAGACAGGTCCAAGAGACCCAGTACTTC,CASSPRQVQETQYF,NA,NA,TRBJ2-5,TRBV6-5
TGTGCCATCAGAGACTCGGGGAGTGAGAACACTGAAGCTTTCTTT,CAIRDSGSENTEAFF,once,NA,TRBJ1-1,TRBV10-3
TGTGCCAGCAGCTTAGCGGAGGTAATCTCTGGAAACACCATATATTTT,CASSLAEVISGNTIYF,NA,NA,TRBJ1-3,TRBV7-2
TGTGCCAGCAGCGTAGAGGGACTAGCGGGAAATGAGCAGTTCTTC,CASSVEGLAGNEQFF,NA,TRBD2,TRBJ2-1,TRBV9
TGTGCCAGCAGCTCTCCGGGGGAGACCCAGTACTTC,CASSSPGETQYF,NA,NA,TRBJ2-5,TRBV7-2
TGTGCCAGCAGCGCCGGGGTAGGGGGTCACGAGCAGTACTTC,CASSAGVGGHEQYF,NA,NA,TRBJ2-7,TRBV7-2
TGTGCCACCACCCAGGGAGGGGAAGAGACCCAGTACTTC,CATTQGGEETQYF,few,TRBD2,TRBJ2-5,TRBV15
TGTGCCAGTAGTACCCCAGGGGCTGGGGCCAACGGCCTGACTTTC,CASSTPGAGANGLTF,NA,NA,TRBJ2-6,TRBV19
TGCGCCAGCAGCTTGCAAGCGGGCGCAACCGGGGAGCTGTTTTTT,CASSLQAGATGELFF,few,NA,TRBJ2-2,TRBV5-1
TGTGCCAGCAGTTTATCTGGAGGGACAGGGACCTACGAGCAGTACTTC,CASSLSGGTGTYEQYF,NA,TRBD1,TRBJ2-7,TRBV28
TGTGCCAGCGGGGGTAGGCGTGGCGGGATCCAAGAGACCCAGTACTTC,CASGGRRGGIQETQYF,NA,NA,TRBJ2-5,TRBV28
TGCAGCGTAGCAATGGACAGGGCTAATGAAAAACTGTTTTTT,CSVAMDRANEKLFF,NA,TRBD1,TRBJ1-4,TRBV29-1
TGTGCCAGCAGCCAAGATGAAGGAAACGGGAAACTGTTTTTT,CASSQDEGNGKLFF,NA,NA,TRBJ1-4,TRBV4-2
TGCGCCAGCAGCCAAGTGAGGACAGGGGTAGAGACCCAGTACTTC,CASSQVRTGVETQYF,few,TRBD1,TRBJ2-5,TRBV4-3
TGCGCCAGCAGCAGAACTAGCGATCCCACCGGGGAGCTGTTTTTT,CASSRTSDPTGELFF,NA,TRBD2,TRBJ2-2,TRBV5-1
TGTGCCAGTCGCTTATCTAGCGGGAGCGCGCTTTACGAGCAGTACTTC,CASRLSSGSALYEQYF,NA,TRBD2,TRBJ2-7,TRBV19
TGTGCCAGCAGTTACGTGGGGGCCACAATGAACACTGAAGCTTTCTTT,CASSYVGATMNTEAFF,NA,NA,TRBJ1-1,TRBV6-5
TGTGCCAGCAGTTTACCAGGGCACTCTGGAAACACCATATATTTT,CASSLPGHSGNTIYF,few,NA,TRBJ1-3,TRBV28
TGTGCCAGCAGCCTGGGACAGAACACTGAAGCTTTCTTT,CASSLGQNTEAFF,NA,NA,TRBJ1-1,TRBV7-9
TGCGCCAGCAGCAACCCATCTGGGGGGAATGAAAAACTGTTTTTT,CASSNPSGGNEKLFF,NA,NA,TRBJ1-4,TRBV5-1
TGCGCCAGCAGCCCGGGACAGGGGTATGGCTACACCTTC,CASSPGQGYGYTF,NA,TRBD1,TRBJ1-2,TRBV5-1